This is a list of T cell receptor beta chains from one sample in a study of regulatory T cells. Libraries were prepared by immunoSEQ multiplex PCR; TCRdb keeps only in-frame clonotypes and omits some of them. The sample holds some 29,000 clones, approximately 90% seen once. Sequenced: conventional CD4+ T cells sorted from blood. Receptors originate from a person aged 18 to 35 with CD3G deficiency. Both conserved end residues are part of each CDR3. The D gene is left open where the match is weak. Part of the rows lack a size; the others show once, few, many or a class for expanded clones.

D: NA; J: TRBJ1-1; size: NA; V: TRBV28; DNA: TGTGCCAGCAGTCCCGGACAGACCCCTGAAGCTTTCTTT; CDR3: CASSPGQTPEAFF
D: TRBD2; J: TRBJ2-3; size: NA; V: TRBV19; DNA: TGTGCCAGTAGTGCAGCAGGCGGGCGGGGGGGAGCAGATACGCAGTATTTT; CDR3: CASSAAGGRGGADTQYF
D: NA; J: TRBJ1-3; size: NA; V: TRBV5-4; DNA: TGTGCCAGCAGCTTGGGGCGTGGGGGGCCCAATGGAAACACCATATATTTT; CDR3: CASSLGRGGPNGNTIYF
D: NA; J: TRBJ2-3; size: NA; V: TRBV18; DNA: TGTGCCAGCTCACAGCAGAGCACAGATACGCAGTATTTT; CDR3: CASSQQSTDTQYF
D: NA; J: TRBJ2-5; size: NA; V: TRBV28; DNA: TGTGCCAGCAGTTTATCCGGACAGCAAGAGACCCAGTACTTC; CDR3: CASSLSGQQETQYF
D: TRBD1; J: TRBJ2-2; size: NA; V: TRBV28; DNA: TGTGCCAGCAGCAGGGACAGGGGGGCATCCGGGGAGCTGTTTTTT; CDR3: CASSRDRGASGELFF
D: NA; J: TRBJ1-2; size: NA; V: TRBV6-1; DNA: TGTGCCAGCAGAAAGGAAGGAGGGCTTTCCTATGGCTACACCTTC; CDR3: CASRKEGGLSYGYTF
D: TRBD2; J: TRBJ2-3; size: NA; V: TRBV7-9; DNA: TGTGCCAGCAGCTTAGGTGTTAGCGGGAGAACAGATACGCAGTATTTT; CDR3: CASSLGVSGRTDTQYF
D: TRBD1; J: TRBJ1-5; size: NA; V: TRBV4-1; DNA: TGCGCCAGCAGCCAAGGGGAAAGACAGGGGGCGAGTCAGCCCCAGCATTTT; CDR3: CASSQGERQGASQPQHF
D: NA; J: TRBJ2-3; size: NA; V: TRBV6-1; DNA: TGTGCCAGCACGGGGAACACAGATACGCAGTATTTT; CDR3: CASTGNTDTQYF
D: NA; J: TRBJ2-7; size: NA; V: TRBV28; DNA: TGTGCCACTCGACGGGACTCCTACGAGCAGTACTTC; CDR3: CATRRDSYEQYF
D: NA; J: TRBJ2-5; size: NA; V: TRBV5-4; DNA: TGTGCCAGCAGCTTGTCAGGGACGGAGACCCAGTACTTC; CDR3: CASSLSGTETQYF
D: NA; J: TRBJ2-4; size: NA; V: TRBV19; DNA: TGTGCCAGTAGTGAGTCCCGTGGGAACATTCAGTACTTC; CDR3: CASSESRGNIQYF
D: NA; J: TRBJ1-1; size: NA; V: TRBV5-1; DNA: TGCGCCAGCAGCTTGGACCCGGGACGGCATTTGACTTTCTTT; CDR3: CASSLDPGRHLTFF
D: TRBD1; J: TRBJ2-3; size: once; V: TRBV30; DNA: TGTGCCTGGGGACAGGCCAGCACAGATACGCAGTATTTT; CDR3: CAWGQASTDTQYF
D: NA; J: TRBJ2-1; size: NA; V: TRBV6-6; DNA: TGTGCCAGCAGTTCCCAGAACCACCACGAGCAGTTCTTC; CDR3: CASSSQNHHEQFF
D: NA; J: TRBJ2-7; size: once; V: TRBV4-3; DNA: TGCGCCAGCAGCCAAGGTGTCGGGGGTGCAGGGAGCTCCTACGAGCAGTACTTC; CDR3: CASSQGVGGAGSSYEQYF
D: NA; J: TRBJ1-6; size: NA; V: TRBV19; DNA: TGTGCCAGTAGTCTGGGACTCCCAGTGGGATATAATTCACCCCTCCACTTT; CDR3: CASSLGLPVGYNSPLHF
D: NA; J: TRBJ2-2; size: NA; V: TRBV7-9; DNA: TGTGCCTCCAGCTTAAGAGTCCCGTTCGCGAACACCGGGGAGCTGTTTTTT; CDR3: CASSLRVPFANTGELFF
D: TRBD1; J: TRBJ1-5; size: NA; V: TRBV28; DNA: TGTGCCAGCAGAAGGACAGGGAAGGGGCTCAATCAGCCCCAGCATTTT; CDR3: CASRRTGKGLNQPQHF
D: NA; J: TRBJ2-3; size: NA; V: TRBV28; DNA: TGTGCCAGCAGTGTCCCGGGATTGAACACAGATACGCAGTATTTT; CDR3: CASSVPGLNTDTQYF
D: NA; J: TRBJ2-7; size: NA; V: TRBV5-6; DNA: TGTGCCAGCAGCTTGCTAGAAGCCTACGAGCAGTACTTC; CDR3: CASSLLEAYEQYF
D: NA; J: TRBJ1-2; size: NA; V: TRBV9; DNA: TGTGCCAGCAGCGTAGTGGGCCAGGGTGGCTACACCTTC; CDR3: CASSVVGQGGYTF
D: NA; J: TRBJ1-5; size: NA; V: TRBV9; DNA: TGTGCCAGCAGCGTAGACGGGAGAGGGCCCCAGCATTTT; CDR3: CASSVDGRGPQHF
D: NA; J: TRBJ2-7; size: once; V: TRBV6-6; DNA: TGTGCCAGCAGGAACGCCTACGAGCAGTACTTC; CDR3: CASRNAYEQYF
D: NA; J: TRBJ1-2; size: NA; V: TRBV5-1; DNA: TGCGCCAGCAGCTTCGGCCCCGGGACACAGTATGGCTACACCTTC; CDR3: CASSFGPGTQYGYTF
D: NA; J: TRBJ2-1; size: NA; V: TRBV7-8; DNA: TGTGCCAGCACCTTAGGCCGAAGGGTTATCAATGAGCAGTTCTTC; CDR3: CASTLGRRVINEQFF
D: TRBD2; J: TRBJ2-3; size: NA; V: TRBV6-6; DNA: TGTGCCAGCTGGACTAGCGGGGGGGAGGATACGCAGTATTTT; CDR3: CASWTSGGEDTQYF
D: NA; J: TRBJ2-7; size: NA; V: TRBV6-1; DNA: TGTGCCAGCAGTTACCTTCACGAGCAATACTTC; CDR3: CASSYLHEQYF
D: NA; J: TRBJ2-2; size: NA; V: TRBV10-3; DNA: TGTGCCATCAGTGAGACACTAGTGAGAACCGGGGAGCTGTTTTTT; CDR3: CAISETLVRTGELFF
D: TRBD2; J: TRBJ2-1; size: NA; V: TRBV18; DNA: TGTGCCAGCTCACCACGACTAGCGGGGGGGAGCTCCTACAATGAGCAGTTCTTC; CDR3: CASSPRLAGGSSYNEQFF
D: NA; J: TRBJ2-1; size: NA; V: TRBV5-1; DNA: TGCGCCAGCAGCCCCCTAGGCGGGAACTACAATGAGCAGTTCTTC; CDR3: CASSPLGGNYNEQFF
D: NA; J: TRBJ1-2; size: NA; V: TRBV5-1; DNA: TGCGCCAGCAGCTTGGGACAGAGTGACTATGGCTACACCTTC; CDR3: CASSLGQSDYGYTF
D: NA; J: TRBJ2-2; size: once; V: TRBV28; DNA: TGTGCCAGCATGGGGCACGGGGCCGGGGAGCTGTTTTTT; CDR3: CASMGHGAGELFF
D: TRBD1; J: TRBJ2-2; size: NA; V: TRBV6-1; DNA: TGTGCCAGCCGGAGACAGGGGGCCGTCGGGGAGCTGTTTTTT; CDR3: CASRRQGAVGELFF
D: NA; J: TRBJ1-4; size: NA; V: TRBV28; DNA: TGTGCCAGCAGGAGAGGAGGCCATGAAAAACTGTTTTTT; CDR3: CASRRGGHEKLFF
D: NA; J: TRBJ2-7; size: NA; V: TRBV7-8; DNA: TGTGCCAGCAGCTTACCGAACTCCTACGAGCAGTACTTC; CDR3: CASSLPNSYEQYF
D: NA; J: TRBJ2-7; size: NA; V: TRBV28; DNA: TGTGCCAGCAGCGCCGGATCCGGACTGAATTACGAGCAGTACTTC; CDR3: CASSAGSGLNYEQYF
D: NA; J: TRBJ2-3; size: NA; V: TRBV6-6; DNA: TGTGCCAGCAGTTACAGGCGGGGGCCTAGCACAGATACGCAGTATTTT; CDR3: CASSYRRGPSTDTQYF
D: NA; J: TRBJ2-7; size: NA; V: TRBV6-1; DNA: TGTGCCAGCAGTCGGGACGGGTACTACGAGCAGTACTTC; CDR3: CASSRDGYYEQYF
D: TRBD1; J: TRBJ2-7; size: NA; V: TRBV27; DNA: TGTGCCAGCAGTTCCCGCGACCCGACAGGGGGCGCCTACGAGCAGTACTTC; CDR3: CASSSRDPTGGAYEQYF
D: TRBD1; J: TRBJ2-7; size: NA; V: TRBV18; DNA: TGTGCCAGCTCACCTACTACAGGGGTCACCTACGAGCAGTACTTC; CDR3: CASSPTTGVTYEQYF
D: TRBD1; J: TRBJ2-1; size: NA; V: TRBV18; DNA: TGTGCCAGCTCACCACCGGTGGGACAGGGAGTCCACAATGAGCAGTTCTTC; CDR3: CASSPPVGQGVHNEQFF
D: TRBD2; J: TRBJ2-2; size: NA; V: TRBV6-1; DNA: TGTGCCAGCAGCTTTAGCGGGAGGGCCCCCGGGGAGCTGTTTTTT; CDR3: CASSFSGRAPGELFF
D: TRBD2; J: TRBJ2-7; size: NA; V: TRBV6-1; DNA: TGTGCCAGCAGTTCCCGGGAGGGCCGCGACGAGCAGTACTTC; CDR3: CASSSREGRDEQYF
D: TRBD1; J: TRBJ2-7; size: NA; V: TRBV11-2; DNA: TGTGCCAGCAGCTCCGGACAGGGGTACGAGCAGTACTTC; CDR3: CASSSGQGYEQYF
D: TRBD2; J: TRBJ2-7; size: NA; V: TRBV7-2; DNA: TGTGCCAGCTCTCTAGGGGCTAGCGGGGCGTACGAGCAGTACTTC; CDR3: CASSLGASGAYEQYF
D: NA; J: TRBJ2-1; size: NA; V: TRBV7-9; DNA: TGTGCCAGCAGCTCCGGACAGACAGTAGGCAATGAGCAGTTCTTC; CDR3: CASSSGQTVGNEQFF
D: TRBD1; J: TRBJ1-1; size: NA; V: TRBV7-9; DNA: TGTGCCAGCAGCATCGGACAGGCCCAAGCTTTCTTT; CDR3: CASSIGQAQAFF
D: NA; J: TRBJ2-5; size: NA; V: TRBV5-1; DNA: TGCGCCAGCAGCTTGGACGAGACCCAGTACTTC; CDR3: CASSLDETQYF
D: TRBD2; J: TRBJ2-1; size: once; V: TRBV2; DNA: TGTGCCAGCAGTGAAAGGCGGGGGTCCTACAATGAGCAGTTCTTC; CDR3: CASSERRGSYNEQFF
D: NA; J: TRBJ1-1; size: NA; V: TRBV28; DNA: TGTGCCAGCCTAGGGACGGGCGACACTGAAGCTTTCTTT; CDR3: CASLGTGDTEAFF
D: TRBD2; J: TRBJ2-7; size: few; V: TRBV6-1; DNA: TGTGCCAGCAGTGCGGTACTAGCGACCTACGAGCAGTACTTC; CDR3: CASSAVLATYEQYF
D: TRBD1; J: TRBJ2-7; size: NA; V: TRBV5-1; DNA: TGCGCCAGCAGCCCTGACAGGGGGGCCTACGAGCAGTACTTC; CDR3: CASSPDRGAYEQYF
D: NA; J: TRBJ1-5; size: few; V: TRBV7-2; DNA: TGTGCCAGCAGCTACCTCAATCAGCCCCAGCATTTT; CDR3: CASSYLNQPQHF